This TCR beta chain stems from a study of CD8+CD57+ T cells in acquired aplastic anemia. Study in general: Sorted CD4+ and CD8+ cells gave an average of roughly 3.2 ug of DNA.

For CDR3 and TCR beta VDJ profiling, genomic DNA was the template used. TCRdb re-called the reads through MiXCR, storing one row per CDR3 protein. The data show 160,000 or so distinct CDR3 sequences, 40% to 50% seen once. This clonotype was observed at least ten times. Patients who underwent sequencing had shown CD8+CD57+ cell expansion by flow cytometry. With no exception, the patients had severe acquired aplastic anemia. None of the patients had been given any therapy when their blood was sampled. The V gene's germline CDR1 is SGHVS and CDR2 FNYEAQ. V trimming: 1 base; J trimming: 14 bases; junction bases outside the gene matches: 10. The CDR3 is 14 amino acids.

This receptor was taken from a human donor with aplastic anemia. This chain links TRBV7-6 with TRBJ2-5; 10 bases agree with TRBD2. Sequences were obtained from sorted CD4+, CD8+, or CD8+CD57+ T cells (not recorded which) from PBMCs. CDR3 coding DNA: TGTGCCAGCAGCTTAGGGGCTAGCGGGGGCGGCTTTTACTTC. Translation: CASSLGASGGGFYF. The variable domain in full, completed from reference TRBV7-6 and TRBJ2-5, reads GAGVSQSPRYKVTKRGQDVALRCDPISGHVSLYWYRQALGQGPEFLTYFNYEAQQDKSGLPNDRFSAERPEGSISTLTIQRTEQRDSAMYRCASSLGASGGGFYFGPGTRLLVL.